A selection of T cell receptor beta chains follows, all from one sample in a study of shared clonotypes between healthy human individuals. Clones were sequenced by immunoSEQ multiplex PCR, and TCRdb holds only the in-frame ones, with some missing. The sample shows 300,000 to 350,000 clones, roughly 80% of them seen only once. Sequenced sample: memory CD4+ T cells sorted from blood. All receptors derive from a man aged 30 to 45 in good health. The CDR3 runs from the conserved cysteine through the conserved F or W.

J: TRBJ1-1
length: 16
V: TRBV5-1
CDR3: CASSFHRGSLNTEAFF

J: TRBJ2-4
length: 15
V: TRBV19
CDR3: CASSITGVDKNIQYF

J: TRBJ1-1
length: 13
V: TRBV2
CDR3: CASSEEGGTEAFF

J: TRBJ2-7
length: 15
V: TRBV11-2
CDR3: CASSSGQDPFYEQYF

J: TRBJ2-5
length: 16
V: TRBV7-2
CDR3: CASSLGLAGGQETQYF

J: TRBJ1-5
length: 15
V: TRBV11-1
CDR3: CASSLTRGPNQPQHF

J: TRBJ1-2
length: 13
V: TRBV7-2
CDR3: CASSADRREGYTF

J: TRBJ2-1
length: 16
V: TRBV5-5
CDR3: CASSWGSQGSRNEQFF

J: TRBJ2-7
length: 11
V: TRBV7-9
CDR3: CASSKSPEQYF

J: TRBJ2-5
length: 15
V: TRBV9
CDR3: CASSASPGRDETQYF

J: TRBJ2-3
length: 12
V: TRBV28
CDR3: CASSPATGTQYF

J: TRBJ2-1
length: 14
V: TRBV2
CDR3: CASSGQGVVSEQFF

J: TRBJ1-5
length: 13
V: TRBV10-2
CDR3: CASRGGDGQPQHF

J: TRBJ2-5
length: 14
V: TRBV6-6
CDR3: CASTLQGGGETQYF

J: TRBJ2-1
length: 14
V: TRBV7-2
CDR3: CASSSAPLVYEQFF

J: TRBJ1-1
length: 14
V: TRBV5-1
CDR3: CASSFMDKNTEAFF

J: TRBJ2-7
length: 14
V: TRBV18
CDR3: CASSPVGRAHEQYF

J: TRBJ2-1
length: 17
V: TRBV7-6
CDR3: CASSLRSGLGSYNEQFF

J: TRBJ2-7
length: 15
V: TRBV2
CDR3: CASSPNSGGLYEQYF

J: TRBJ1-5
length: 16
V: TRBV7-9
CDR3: CASSLDAGGMVQPQHF

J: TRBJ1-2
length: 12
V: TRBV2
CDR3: CASMGGWDGYTF

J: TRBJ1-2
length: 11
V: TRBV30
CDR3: CAWSVGSGYTF

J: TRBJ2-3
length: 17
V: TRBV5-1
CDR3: CASSARLAGGSTDTQYF

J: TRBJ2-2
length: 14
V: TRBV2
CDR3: CASTGREVTGELFF

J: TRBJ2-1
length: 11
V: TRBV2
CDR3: CASLLGFEQFF

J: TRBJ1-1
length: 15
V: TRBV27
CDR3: CASSLGRGMNTEAFF

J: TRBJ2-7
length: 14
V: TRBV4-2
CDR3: CASSLRLAGNEQYF

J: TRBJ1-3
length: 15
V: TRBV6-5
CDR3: CASSRQNRAGNTIYF

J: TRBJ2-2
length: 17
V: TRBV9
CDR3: CASSVGLAGGSTGELFF

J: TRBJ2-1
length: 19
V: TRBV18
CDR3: CASSPPSLAGGGSYNEQFF

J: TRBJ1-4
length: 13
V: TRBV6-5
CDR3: CATRGTAGEKLFF

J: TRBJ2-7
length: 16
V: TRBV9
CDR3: CASSVGVLAGPYEQYF

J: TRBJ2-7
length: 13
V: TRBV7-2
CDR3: CASSLAAGSEQYF

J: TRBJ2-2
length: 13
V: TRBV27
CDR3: CASKTQGTGELFF

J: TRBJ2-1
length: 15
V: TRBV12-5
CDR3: CASGSDGRPYNEQFF

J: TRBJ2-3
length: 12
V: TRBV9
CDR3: CASNRGADTQYF

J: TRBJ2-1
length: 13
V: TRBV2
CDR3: CATAGAGGNEQFF

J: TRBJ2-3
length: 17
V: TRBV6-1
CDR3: CASSVGPTRFSTDTQYF

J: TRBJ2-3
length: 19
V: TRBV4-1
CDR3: CASSPQVGRGLRSTDTQYF

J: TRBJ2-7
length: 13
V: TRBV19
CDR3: CASRATGVDEQYF

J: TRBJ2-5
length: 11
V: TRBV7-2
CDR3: CASSSLRTQYF

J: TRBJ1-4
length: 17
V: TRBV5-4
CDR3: CASSLGGSSATNEKLFF

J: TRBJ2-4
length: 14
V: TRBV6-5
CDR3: CASRNRGDGNIQYF

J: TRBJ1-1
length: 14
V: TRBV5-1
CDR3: CASSSTPGNTEAFF

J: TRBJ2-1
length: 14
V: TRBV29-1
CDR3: CSVDTGGISNEQFF

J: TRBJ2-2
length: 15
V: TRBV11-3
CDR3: CASSLGAGGTGELFF